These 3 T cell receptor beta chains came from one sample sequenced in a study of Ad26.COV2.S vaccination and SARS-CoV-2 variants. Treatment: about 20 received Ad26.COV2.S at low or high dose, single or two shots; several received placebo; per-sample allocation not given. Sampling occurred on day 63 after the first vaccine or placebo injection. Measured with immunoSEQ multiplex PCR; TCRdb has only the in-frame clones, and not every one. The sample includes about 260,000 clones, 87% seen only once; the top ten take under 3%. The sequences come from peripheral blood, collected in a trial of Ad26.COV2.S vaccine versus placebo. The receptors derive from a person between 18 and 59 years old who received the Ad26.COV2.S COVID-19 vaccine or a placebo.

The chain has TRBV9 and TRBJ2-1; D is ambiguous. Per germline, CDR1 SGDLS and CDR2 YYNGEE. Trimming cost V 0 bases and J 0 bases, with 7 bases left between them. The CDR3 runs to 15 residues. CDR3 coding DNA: TGTGCCAGCAGCGTAGAAGGGATCTCCTACAATGAGCAGTTCTTC. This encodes CASSVEGISYNEQFF.

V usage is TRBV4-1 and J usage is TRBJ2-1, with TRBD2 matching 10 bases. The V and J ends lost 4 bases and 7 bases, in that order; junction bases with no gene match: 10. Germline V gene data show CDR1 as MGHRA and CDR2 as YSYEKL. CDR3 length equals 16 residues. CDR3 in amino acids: CASSLRASGSGNEQFF. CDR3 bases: TGCGCCAGCAGCCTCCGGGCTAGCGGGAGTGGAAATGAGCAGTTCTTC.

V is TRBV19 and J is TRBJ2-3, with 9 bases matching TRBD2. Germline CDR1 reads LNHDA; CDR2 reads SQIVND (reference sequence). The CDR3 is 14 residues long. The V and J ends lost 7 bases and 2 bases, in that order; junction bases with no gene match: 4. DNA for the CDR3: TGTGCCAGTAAGAAGCGGGGGGACACAGATACGCAGTATTTT. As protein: CASKKRGDTDTQYF.